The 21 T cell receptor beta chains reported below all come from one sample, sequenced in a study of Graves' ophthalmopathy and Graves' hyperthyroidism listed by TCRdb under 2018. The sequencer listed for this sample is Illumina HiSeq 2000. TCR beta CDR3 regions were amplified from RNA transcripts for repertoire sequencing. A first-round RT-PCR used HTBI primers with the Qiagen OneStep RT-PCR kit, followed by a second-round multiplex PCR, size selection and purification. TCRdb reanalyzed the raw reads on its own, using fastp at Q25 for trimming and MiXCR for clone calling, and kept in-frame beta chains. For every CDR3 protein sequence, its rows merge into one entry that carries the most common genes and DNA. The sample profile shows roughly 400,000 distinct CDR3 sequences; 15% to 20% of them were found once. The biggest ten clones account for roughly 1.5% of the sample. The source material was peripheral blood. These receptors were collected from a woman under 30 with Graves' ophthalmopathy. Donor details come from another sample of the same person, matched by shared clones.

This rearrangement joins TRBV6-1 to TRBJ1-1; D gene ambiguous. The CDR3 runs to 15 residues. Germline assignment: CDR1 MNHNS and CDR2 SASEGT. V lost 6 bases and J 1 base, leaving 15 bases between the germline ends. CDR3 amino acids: CASSRSPQQNTEAFF. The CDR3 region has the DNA TGTGCCAGCAGCCGTTCCCCTCAGCAGAACACTGAAGCTTTCTTT.

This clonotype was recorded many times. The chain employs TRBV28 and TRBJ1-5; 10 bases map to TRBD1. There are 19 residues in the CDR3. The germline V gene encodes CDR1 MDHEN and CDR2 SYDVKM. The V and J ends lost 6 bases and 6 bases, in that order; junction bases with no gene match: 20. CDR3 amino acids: CASSSIGTGATEFVQPQHF. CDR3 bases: TGTGCCAGCAGCTCGATAGGGACAGGGGCTACGGAATTCGTTCAGCCCCAGCATTTT.

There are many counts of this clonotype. The CDR3 sequence is CASSFGLSKTQYF. In DNA, the CDR3 is TGTGCCAGCAGTTTTGGACTCTCAAAGACCCAGTACTTC. The V and J genes are TRBV28 and TRBJ2-5, with a possible D match to TRBD2 (5 bases). The CDR3 runs to 13 residues. Trimming left V 3 bases short and J 6 bases short, with 11 bases between. Germline CDR1 is MDHEN and CDR2 is SYDVKM.

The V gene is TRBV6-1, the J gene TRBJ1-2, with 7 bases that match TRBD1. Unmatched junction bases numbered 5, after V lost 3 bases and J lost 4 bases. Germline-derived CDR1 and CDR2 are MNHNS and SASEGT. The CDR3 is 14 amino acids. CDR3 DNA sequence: TGTGCCAGCAGTGATGAGGGGGCGACCTATGGCTACACCTTC. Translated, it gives CASSDEGATYGYTF.

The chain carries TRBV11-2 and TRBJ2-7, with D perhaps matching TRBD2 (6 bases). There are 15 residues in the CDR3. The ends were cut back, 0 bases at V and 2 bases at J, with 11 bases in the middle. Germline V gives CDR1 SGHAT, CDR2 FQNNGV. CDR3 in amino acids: CASSLDLARTYEQYF. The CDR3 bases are TGTGCCAGCAGCTTAGACCTAGCGAGGACCTACGAGCAGTACTTC.

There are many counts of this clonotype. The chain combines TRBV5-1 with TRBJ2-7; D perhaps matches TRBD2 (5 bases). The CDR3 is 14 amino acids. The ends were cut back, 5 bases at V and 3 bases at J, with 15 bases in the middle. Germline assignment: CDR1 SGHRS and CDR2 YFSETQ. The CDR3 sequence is CASRSTGNYYEQYF. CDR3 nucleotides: TGCGCCAGCAGATCGACGGGAAACTACTACGAGCAGTACTTC.

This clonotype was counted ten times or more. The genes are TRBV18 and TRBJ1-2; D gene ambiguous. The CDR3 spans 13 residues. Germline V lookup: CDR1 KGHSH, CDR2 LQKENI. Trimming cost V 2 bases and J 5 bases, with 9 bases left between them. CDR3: CASSPEELYGYTF. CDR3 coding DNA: TGTGCCAGCTCACCAGAGGAGTTGTATGGCTACACCTTC.

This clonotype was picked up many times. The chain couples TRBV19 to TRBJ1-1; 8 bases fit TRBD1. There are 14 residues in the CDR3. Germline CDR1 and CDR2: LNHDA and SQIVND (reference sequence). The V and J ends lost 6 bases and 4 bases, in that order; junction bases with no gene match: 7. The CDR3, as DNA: TGTGCCAGTAGGTCAGGGGGCGCGAGCACTGAAGCTTTCTTT. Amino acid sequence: CASRSGGASTEAFF. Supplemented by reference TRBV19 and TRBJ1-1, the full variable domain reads DGGITQSPKYLFRKEGQNVTLSCEQNLNHDAMYWYRQDPGQGLRLIYYSQIVNDFQKGDIAEGYSVSREKKESFPLTVTSAQKNPTAFYLCASRSGGASTEAFFGQGTRLTVV.

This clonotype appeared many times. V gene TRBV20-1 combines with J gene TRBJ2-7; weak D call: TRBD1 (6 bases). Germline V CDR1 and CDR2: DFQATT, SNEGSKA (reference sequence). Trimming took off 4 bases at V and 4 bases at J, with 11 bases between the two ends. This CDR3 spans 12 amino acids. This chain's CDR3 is CSAKTGRYEQYF. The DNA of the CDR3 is TGCAGTGCTAAGACAGGAAGGTACGAGCAGTACTTC.

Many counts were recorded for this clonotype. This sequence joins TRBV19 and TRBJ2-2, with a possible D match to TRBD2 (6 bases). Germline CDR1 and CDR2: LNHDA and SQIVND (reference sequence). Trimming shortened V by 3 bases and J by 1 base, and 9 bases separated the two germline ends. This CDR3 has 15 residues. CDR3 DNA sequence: TGTGCCAGTAGTATTGGGGGGAGGAACACCGGGGAGCTGTTTTTT. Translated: CASSIGGRNTGELFF.

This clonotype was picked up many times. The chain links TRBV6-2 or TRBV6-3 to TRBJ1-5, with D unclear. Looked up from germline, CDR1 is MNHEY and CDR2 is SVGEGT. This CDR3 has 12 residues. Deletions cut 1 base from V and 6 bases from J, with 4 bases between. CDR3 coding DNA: TGTGCCAGCAGTTACTTCGGTCAGCCCCAGCATTTT. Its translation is CASSYFGQPQHF.

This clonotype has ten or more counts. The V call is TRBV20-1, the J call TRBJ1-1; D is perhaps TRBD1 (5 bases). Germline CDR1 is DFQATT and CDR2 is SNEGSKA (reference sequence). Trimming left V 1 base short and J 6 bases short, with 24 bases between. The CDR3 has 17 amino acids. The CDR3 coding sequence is TGCAGTGCTAGAGCCCCGTACGAGGGGCGGACAAGGGCTGAAGCTTTCTTT. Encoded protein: CSARAPYEGRTRAEAFF.

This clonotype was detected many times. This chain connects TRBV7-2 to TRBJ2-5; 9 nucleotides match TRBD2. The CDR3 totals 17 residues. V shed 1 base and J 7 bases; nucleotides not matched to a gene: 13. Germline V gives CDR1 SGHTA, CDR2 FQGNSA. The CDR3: CASSLGAAGGIEWTQYF. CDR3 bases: TGTGCCAGCAGCTTAGGTGCGGCGGGGGGGATCGAATGGACCCAGTACTTC. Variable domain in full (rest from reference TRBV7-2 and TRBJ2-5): GAGVSQSPSNKVTEKGKDVELRCDPISGHTALYWYRQSLGQGLEFLIYFQGNSAPDKSGLPSDRFSAERTGGSVSTLTIQRTQQEDSAVYLCASSLGAAGGIEWTQYFGPGTRLLVL.

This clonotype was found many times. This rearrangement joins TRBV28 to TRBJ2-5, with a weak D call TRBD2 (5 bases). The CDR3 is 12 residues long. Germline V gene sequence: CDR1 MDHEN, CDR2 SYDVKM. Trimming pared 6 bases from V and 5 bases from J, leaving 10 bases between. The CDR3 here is CASSEGFETQYF. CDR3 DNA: TGTGCCAGCAGCGAGGGTTTTGAGACCCAGTACTTC.

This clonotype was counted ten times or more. The CDR3 DNA sequence: TGTGCCAGCCCCCCAAACAGGGTATCCGGGGAGCTGTTTTTT. It encodes CASPPNRVSGELFF. This chain links TRBV6-2 or TRBV6-3 with TRBJ2-2; D perhaps matches TRBD1 (6 bases). The CDR3 totals 14 residues. Trimming shortened V by 8 bases and J by 6 bases, and 16 bases separated the two germline ends. CDR1 MNHEY and CDR2 SVGEGT come from the germline V gene.

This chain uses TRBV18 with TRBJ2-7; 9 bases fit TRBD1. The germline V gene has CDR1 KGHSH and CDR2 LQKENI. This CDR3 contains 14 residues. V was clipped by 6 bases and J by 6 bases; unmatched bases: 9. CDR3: CASSPGQGFSEQYF. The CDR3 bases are TGTGCCAGCTCTCCGGGACAGGGATTTTCCGAGCAGTACTTC.

The chain's CDR3 is CASSLELAGGKNIQYF. The CDR3 DNA reads TGCGCCAGCAGCTTGGAACTAGCGGGGGGAAAAAACATTCAGTACTTC. The chain uses TRBV5-1 and TRBJ2-4, with 12 bases identical to TRBD2. This CDR3 comprises 16 residues. V shed 0 bases, J shed 4 bases, and the junction held 2 bases outside the gene matches. CDR1 is SGHRS, CDR2 YFSETQ, per germline. The variable domain in full, completed from reference TRBV5-1 and TRBJ2-4, reads KAGVTQTPRYLIKTRGQQVTLSCSPISGHRSVSWYQQTPGQGLQFLFEYFSETQRNKGNFPGRFSGRQFSNSRSEMNVSTLELGDSALYLCASSLELAGGKNIQYFGAGTRLSVL.

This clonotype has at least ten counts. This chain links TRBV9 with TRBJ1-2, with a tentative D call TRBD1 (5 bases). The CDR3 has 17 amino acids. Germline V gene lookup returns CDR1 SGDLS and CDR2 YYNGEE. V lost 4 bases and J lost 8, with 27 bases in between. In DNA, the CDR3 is TGTGCCAGCAGCTCTCAAACAGGCGTACGACTTTCGGGCGGCTACACCTTC. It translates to CASSSQTGVRLSGGYTF.

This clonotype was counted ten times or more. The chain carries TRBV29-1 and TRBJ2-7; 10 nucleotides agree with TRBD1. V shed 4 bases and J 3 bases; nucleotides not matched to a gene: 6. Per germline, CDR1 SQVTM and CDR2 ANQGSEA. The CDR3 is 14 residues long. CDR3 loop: CSVGRQGAFYEQYF. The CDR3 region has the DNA TGCAGCGTTGGTAGACAGGGGGCCTTCTACGAGCAGTACTTC.

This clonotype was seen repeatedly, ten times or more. The chain's CDR3 is CASSKGQGGEKLFF. In nucleotides, the CDR3 is TGTGCCAGCAGCAAGGGACAGGGAGGCGAAAAACTGTTTTTT. The gene calls are TRBV7-9 and TRBJ1-4, with 9 bases that match TRBD1. V trimming: 5 bases; J trimming: 8 bases; junction bases outside the gene matches: 6. The germline V gene encodes CDR1 SEHNR and CDR2 FQNEAQ (reference sequence). The CDR3 consists of 14 residues.

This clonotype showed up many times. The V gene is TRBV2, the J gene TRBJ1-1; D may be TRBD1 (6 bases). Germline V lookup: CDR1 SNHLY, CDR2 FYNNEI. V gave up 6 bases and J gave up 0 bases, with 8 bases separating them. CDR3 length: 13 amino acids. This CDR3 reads CASRTGMNTEAFF. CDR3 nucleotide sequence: TGTGCCAGCAGGACAGGCATGAACACTGAAGCTTTCTTT.